This T cell receptor (beta chain) was documented in a study of T cell repertoires in cytomegalovirus infection (dated by TCRdb to the late 2010s). Background on the whole study: Recently identified HLA-C-restricted CMV epitopes, whose presentation resists viral immunomodulation, were targeted by peptide stimulations together with well-studied HLA-B-restricted epitopes. Donor HLA type was relevant to the analysis, because carriage of CMV infection together with the matching HLA type was indicated by public TCR beta signatures.

Study-level results and caveats: Cumulative frequency of public TCR beta family members discriminated carriers of CMV infection plus the relevant HLA type in this cohort and an independent roughly 350-donor cohort. The ex vivo response was dominated by HLA-C-restricted CMV-specific TCR beta clonotypes, which also provided the single most frequent clonotype in two of eight donors.

About this clonotype: This receptor's antigen is unknown. The sample holds no much larger clone one base away, and base qualities are not on file.

The treatment or condition label for this specimen denotes: in vitro stimulation with specific CMV peptide epitopes to enrich CMV-specific T cells. The junction carries 13 bases between V and J, which are trimmed by 5 bases and 3 bases respectively. From cysteine to phenylalanine, the CDR3 is 15 amino acids long. CDR3 DNA is the only sequence kept; it has 45 bases, read in frame from the first base. Sequencing was carried out with an Illumina HiSeq 1500. Through fastp at Q25 and MiXCR, TCRdb rebuilt clones from the public reads, retaining in-frame beta chains. Duplicate CDR3 protein sequences are folded into a single record with the most common DNA and genes. The sample table shows around 500,000 distinct CDR3 sequences, and about 39% are seen once. The ten biggest clones cover about 39% of the sample.

This specimen consisted of cultured PBMCs, obtained from culture after CMV antigen stimulation. This sequence was found in a human donor in good health (CMV status not recorded). Some clones in this sample may be carry-over from other donors' samples. The chain joins TRBV12-3 or TRBV12-4 to TRBJ1-4; TRBD1 is possibly the D segment (6 matching bases). The CDR3 protein: CASSPRGAANEKLFF. The DNA sequence is given as TGTGCCAGCAGTCCACGGGGGGCAGCTAATGAAAAACTGTTTTTT.